Listed below are T cell receptor beta chains from one sample, sequenced in a study of blood T cell repertoires in COVID-19. Only in-frame clones appear in the TCRdb table, and some are missing; sequencing was by immunoSEQ multiplex PCR. The sample consists of more than 75,000 clones, about 86% of them appearing once. The sequencing sample was made of peripheral blood. Every receptor here comes from a woman aged 70 to 79 with acute or convalescent COVID-19. Each CDR3 is given with its conserved first and last residue. The order of the fields is V gene, clone size, D gene, J gene, CDR3 protein, CDR3 DNA. A D gene is named only where the DNA matches it firmly. Clone size is stated in some rows and not others, as once, few, many or a class when expanded.

TRBV3-1/TRBV3-2	.	TRBD1	TRBJ1-6	CASTLNGQVGNSPLHF	TGTGCCAGCACCTTAAATGGACAGGTCGGCAATTCACCCCTCCACTTT
TRBV5-1	.	TRBD2	TRBJ2-1	CASSSTSGGYNEQFF	TGCGCCAGCAGCTCGACTAGCGGGGGGTACAATGAGCAGTTCTTC
TRBV6-1	.	.	TRBJ2-2	CASSEAGRWTGELFF	TGTGCCAGCAGTGAAGCGGGCCGGTGGACCGGGGAGCTGTTTTTT
TRBV3-1/TRBV3-2	.	TRBD1	TRBJ1-2	CASSGRDRDYGYTF	TGTGCCAGCAGCGGCCGGGACAGAGACTATGGCTACACCTTC
TRBV14	.	.	TRBJ2-7	CASSKMLTAYEQYF	TGTGCCAGCAGCAAAATGCTGACAGCCTACGAGCAGTACTTC
TRBV7-8	.	TRBD2	TRBJ2-7	CASGLAGGLFLFEQYF	TGTGCCAGCGGCCTAGCGGGAGGTTTATTTCTCTTCGAGCAGTACTTC
TRBV19	.	.	TRBJ1-3	CASSERQLFSGNTIYF	TGTGCCAGTAGTGAAAGACAGTTATTCTCTGGAAACACCATATATTTT
TRBV5-1	once	.	TRBJ1-6	CASSLAGVSSPLHF	TGCGCCAGCAGCTTGGCCGGAGTGAGTTCACCCCTCCACTTT
TRBV20-1	.	TRBD1	TRBJ1-2	CSASYDRGPGNYGYTF	TGCAGTGCTAGTTACGACAGGGGGCCGGGGAACTATGGCTACACCTTC
TRBV27	.	TRBD1	TRBJ1-4	CASSGQALGEKLFF	TGTGCCAGCAGCGGACAGGCGCTCGGGGAAAAACTGTTTTTT
TRBV10-3	.	.	TRBJ1-1	CAISESPDSEAFF	TGTGCCATCAGTGAGTCGCCGGACTCGGAAGCTTTCTTT
TRBV11-2	.	TRBD1	TRBJ2-7	CASSLYAGTGPYEQYF	TGTGCCAGCAGCTTATACGCCGGGACAGGACCCTACGAGCAGTACTTC
TRBV11-2	once	.	TRBJ1-6	CASSLVQDSPLHF	TGTGCCAGCAGCTTAGTCCAGGATTCACCCCTCCACTTT
TRBV28	.	TRBD1	TRBJ1-1	CASSRRQGGNTEAFF	TGTGCCAGCAGTAGGCGACAGGGAGGAAACACTGAAGCTTTCTTT
TRBV13	.	TRBD2	TRBJ2-5	CASSFGTSGDQETQYF	TGTGCCAGCAGCTTCGGGACTAGCGGGGACCAAGAGACCCAGTACTTC
TRBV28	.	TRBD2	TRBJ2-5	CASSLGRERETQYF	TGTGCCAGCAGTTTAGGGCGGGAGAGAGAGACCCAGTACTTC
TRBV6-5	.	TRBD1	TRBJ1-5	CASKPTGGNQPQHF	TGTGCCAGCAAACCCACAGGGGGCAATCAGCCCCAGCATTTT
TRBV29-1	.	.	TRBJ2-3	CSAGGTYRDTQYF	TGCAGCGCCGGAGGGACTTACCGCGATACGCAGTATTTT
TRBV28	.	.	TRBJ2-7	CASSSSRQGSYEQYF	.
TRBV29-1	.	TRBD2	TRBJ2-1	CSAAGLAGNEQFF	TGCAGCGCTGCAGGACTAGCGGGTAATGAGCAGTTCTTC
TRBV10-2	.	.	TRBJ2-1	CASITVYNEQFF	TGCGCCAGCATTACAGTTTACAATGAGCAGTTCTTC
TRBV6-2/TRBV6-3	once	.	TRBJ1-5	CASSAPGFLTQHF	TGTGCCAGCAGCGCACCCGGGTTTTTGACCCAGCATTTT
TRBV5-4	.	.	TRBJ1-4	CASSVDPTAPNEKLFF	TGTGCCAGCAGCGTAGACCCGACAGCGCCAAATGAAAAACTGTTTTTT
TRBV5-1	.	.	TRBJ1-2	CASSNSGVLAYGYTF	TGCGCCAGCAGCAATTCAGGGGTGCTCGCCTATGGCTACACCTTC
TRBV19	.	.	TRBJ2-2	CASSIGGRVNGELFF	TGTGCCAGTAGTATAGGGGGCAGGGTAAACGGGGAGCTGTTTTTT
TRBV7-8	.	TRBD1	TRBJ2-7	CASSLSRTGVSYEQYF	TGTGCCAGCAGCTTATCTCGGACAGGGGTATCCTACGAGCAGTACTTC
TRBV6-1	.	TRBD2	TRBJ2-1	CASSEASGGLVRFF	TGTGCCAGCAGTGAAGCCTCCGGGGGGTTGGTGAGGTTCTTC
TRBV6-1	.	.	TRBJ2-5	CASSEGVSGETQYF	TGTGCCAGCAGTGAAGGAGTCTCGGGGGAGACCCAGTACTTC
TRBV11-2	.	.	TRBJ2-3	CASSFSGYTDTQYF	TGTGCCAGCAGCTTTAGCGGCTACACAGATACGCAGTATTTT
TRBV11-2	.	TRBD1	TRBJ2-5	CASSKGGTAQETQYF	TGTGCCAGCAGCAAAGGTGGGACAGCCCAAGAGACCCAGTACTTC
TRBV30	once	TRBD1	TRBJ1-6	CAWSVRGRGWNSPLHF	TGTGCCTGGAGTGTGAGGGGCAGGGGGTGGAATTCACCCCTCCACTTT
TRBV5-5	.	.	TRBJ1-5	CASSSSTGLSNQPQHF	TGTGCCAGCAGCTCGTCGACAGGTCTGAGCAATCAGCCCCAGCATTTT
TRBV2	once	TRBD2	TRBJ2-1	CASRASREAYNEQFF	TGTGCCAGCAGGGCCTCGCGGGAGGCCTACAATGAGCAGTTCTTC
TRBV9	.	.	TRBJ1-4	CASSVKDRNEKLFF	TGTGCCAGCAGCGTAAAGGACAGAAACGAAAAACTGTTTTTT
TRBV6-5	.	.	TRBJ1-1	CASSRDSGNTEAFF	TGTGCCAGCAGCCGCGACAGTGGGAACACTGAAGCTTTCTTT
TRBV15	.	TRBD1	TRBJ2-1	CATSTDRGSYNEQFF	TGTGCCACCAGCACCGACAGGGGTTCCTACAATGAGCAGTTCTTC